This T cell receptor (beta chain) originates from a study of cytomegalovirus exposure and HLA in healthy donors. Study-level findings and limits: Prior analysis indicated that the majority of TCR beta V segments exhibited productivity approximately 90% or approximately 30% of the time. Reportedly, a later analysis found an Asian-associated ancestry cluster had fewer N-insertions than the roughly 700-donor mean. Among TCR sequences, most were rare, though some public TCRs appeared in many donors.

60 Vbeta and 13 Jbeta primers were used in PCR. TCRdb's table, derived via immunoSEQ multiplex PCR, lists solely in-frame clones and lacks some. Among tens of thousands of clones, approximately 60% were seen once, and the ten largest hold under 4.5%. The CDR3 totals 15 residues. The V gene's germline CDR1 is MGHRA and CDR2 YSYEKL. V lost 0 bases, J lost 7 bases, and 15 bases lay in between. A few counts support this clone. As yet, its antigen is unknown. The sequence was obtained from a male donor in good health and CMV-seropositive. Sample: PBMCs. The rearrangement uses TRBV4-1 and TRBJ1-2, with a tentative D call TRBD1 (6 bases). DNA of the CDR3: TGCGCCAGCAGCCAAGAACTCACAGGGCTTGTTGGCTACACCTTC. Protein sequence: CASSQELTGLVGYTF.